One and the same sample provided the 21 T cell receptor beta chains below, sequenced in a study of beta chain features in type 1 diabetes. Every isolated RNA sample was fully reverse transcribed, so sequencing captured expressed TCRB transcripts. TCRdb keeps only in-frame clones here, not all; method: immunoSEQ multiplex PCR. This sample has 400,000 to 550,000 clones, with about 10% found just once. Sequencing was carried out using naive CD4+ T cells from blood. All receptors come from a woman younger than 30 in good health.

This clone was seen a handful of times. The V and J genes are TRBV30 and TRBJ2-1; unclear D gene. V was clipped by 2 bases and J by 3 bases, with 2 bases between them. The germline V gene has CDR1 GTSNPN and CDR2 SVGIG (reference sequence). The CDR3 consists of 11 residues. CDR3 nucleotides: TGTGCCTGGAGTCACTACAATGAGCAGTTCTTC. Its protein product is CAWSHYNEQFF.

The chain has TRBV21-1 and TRBJ2-7. TRBV21-1 is annotated as a pseudogene. This CDR3 comprises 9 residues. CDR3 sequence: CASGDGVDV. CDR3 nucleotides: TGTGCCAGCGGGGACGGAGTAGACGTC.

This clone turned up a few times. V usage is TRBV29-1 and J usage is TRBJ1-2; TRBD1 aligns across 8 bases. V shed 4 bases and J 8 bases; nucleotides not matched to a gene: 15. This CDR3 region has 15 residues. Germline V gene sequence: CDR1 SQVTM, CDR2 ANQGSEA. The CDR3 DNA reads TGCAGCGTTGTAAGCTTGGGACAGGTCCTTTCCGGCTACACCTTC. Its translation: CSVVSLGQVLSGYTF.

V usage is TRBV5-4 and J usage is TRBJ2-5; 7 bases are shared with TRBD1. The germline gives CDR1 SGHNT, CDR2 YYREEE (reference sequence). The ends lost 4 bases at V and 2 bases at J; junction bases unmatched: 11. This CDR3 contains 16 residues. The CDR3 region is CASSHRQGGRQETQYF. CDR3 in DNA: TGTGCCAGCAGCCACCGACAGGGTGGAAGGCAAGAGACCCAGTACTTC.

This clone was observed a handful of times. The chain combines TRBV7-2 with TRBJ2-3; 9 bases match TRBD2. The CDR3 totals 15 residues. From germline, CDR1 is SGHTA and CDR2 FQGNSA. The J segment lost 2 bases and the V segment lost 7 bases, leaving 7 bases of the junction unmatched. The CDR3 region has the DNA TGTGCCAGCACCAATAGCGGGGGAATCACAGATACGCAGTATTTT. Its protein is CASTNSGGITDTQYF.

The table lists this clone with a few counts. The CDR3 loop reads CASSLSPDSGYGYTF. CDR3 bases: TGTGCCAGCAGCTTAAGCCCCGACAGTGGCTATGGCTACACCTTC. The V and J genes are TRBV7-3 and TRBJ1-2; maybe TRBD1 (5 bases). The V end was cut by 1 base, the J end by 4 bases, with 13 bases between. The CDR3 consists of 15 residues. Germline loops: CDR1 SGHTA, CDR2 FQGTGA.

This chain joins TRBV30 and TRBJ1-3; D unresolved. The V and J ends lost 3 bases and 1 base respectively, with 10 bases between them. This CDR3 comprises 14 residues. CDR1 is GTSNPN, CDR2 SVGIG, per germline (reference sequence). The DNA of the CDR3 is TGTGCCTGGAGGTTGGGCGCTTCTGGAAACACCATATATTTT. This translates into CAWRLGASGNTIYF.

The genes are TRBV2 and TRBJ2-5; no reliable D call. Germline V gene lookup returns CDR1 SNHLY and CDR2 FYNNEI. The CDR3 spans 13 residues. V was trimmed by 4 bases and J by 2 bases, leaving 8 bases between them. CDR3 DNA: TGTGCCAGCAGTGGTAACAGTCAAGAGACCCAGTACTTC. This translates into CASSGNSQETQYF.

This clone was counted between two and nine times. The V and J genes are TRBV9 and TRBJ1-4; no firm D call. With 4 bases removed from V and 0 bases from J, the gap between germline ends came to 10 bases. The germline V gene has CDR1 SGDLS and CDR2 YYNGEE. The CDR3 has 15 amino acids. This chain's CDR3 is CASSPEWATNEKLFF. As DNA, the CDR3 is TGTGCCAGCAGCCCCGAGTGGGCAACTAATGAAAAACTGTTTTTT.

This clone was counted between two and nine times. The chain links TRBV25-1 to TRBJ1-4, with a possible D match to TRBD1 (6 bases). Germline values: CDR1 MGHDK, CDR2 SYGVNS. Deletions cut 0 bases from V and 8 bases from J, with 13 bases between. The CDR3 loop spans 15 amino acids. The CDR3 reads CASSEYRGRGEKLFF. CDR3 nucleotides: TGTGCCAGCAGTGAATATCGAGGGAGGGGGGAAAAACTGTTTTTT.

The V and J genes are TRBV6-5 and TRBJ2-2; unclear D gene. The CDR3 is 13 amino acids. The V end was cut by 6 bases, the J end by 6 bases, with 11 bases between. Per germline, CDR1 MNHEY and CDR2 SVGAGI. DNA of the CDR3: TGTGCCAGCAGCAGACGGACCCCCGGGGAGCTGTTTTTT. This codes for CASSRRTPGELFF.

The chain links TRBV27 to TRBJ1-2, with TRBD1 matching 8 bases. With 0 bases clipped from V and 6 bases from J, the junction kept 6 bases outside the gene matches. CDR1 and CDR2 from the germline V gene are MNHEY and SMNVEV (reference sequence). This CDR3 has 15 amino acids. The CDR3 DNA reads TGTGCCAGCAGTTTATCGACAGGGGAGTTGGATGGCTACACCTTC. Translating gives CASSLSTGELDGYTF.

This clone was found a few times. The chain employs TRBV6-1 and TRBJ1-1; unclear D gene. Germline V gives CDR1 MNHNS, CDR2 SASEGT. Trimming took 3 bases from V and 1 from J, leaving 9 bases between them. This CDR3 is 14 amino acids long. CDR3 sequence reads: CASSDRTQNTEAFF. The DNA of the CDR3 is TGTGCCAGCAGTGACAGGACCCAGAACACTGAAGCTTTCTTT.

V is TRBV7-2 and J is TRBJ1-6, with TRBD1 identical over 7 bases. The junction had 9 bases not matched to a gene; V was cut back by 1 base and J by 9 bases. The CDR3 totals 16 residues. Germline lookup yields CDR1 SGHTA and CDR2 FQGNSA. The CDR3 reads CASSLDGRGTVSPLHF. CDR3 nucleotides: TGTGCCAGCAGCTTAGACGGCAGGGGGACGGTTTCACCCCTCCACTTT.

The genes are TRBV7-2 and TRBJ2-7; 9 bases match TRBD2. The CDR3 totals 15 residues. V trimming: 2 bases; J trimming: 2 bases; junction bases outside the gene matches: 4. In germline, CDR1 is SGHTA, CDR2 FQGNSA. The CDR3 nucleotides are TGTGCCAGCAGCTTATGGCTAGCGGGACCCTACGAGCAGTACTTC. Residues: CASSLWLAGPYEQYF.

Ten or more counts support this clone. The chain carries TRBV30 and TRBJ1-2, with 9 bases matching TRBD1. This CDR3 is built from 15 residues. CDR1 GTSNPN and CDR2 SVGIG come from the germline V gene (reference sequence). The ends lost 2 bases at V and 8 bases at J; junction bases unmatched: 12. The CDR3 here is CAWSSAGQGYVGYTF. DNA for the CDR3: TGTGCCTGGAGTTCAGCGGGACAGGGATACGTAGGCTACACCTTC. The full variable domain, completed using reference TRBV30 and TRBJ1-2, is SQTIHQWPATLVQPVGSPLSLECTVEGTSNPNLYWYRQAAGRGLQLLFYSVGIGQISSEVPQNLSASRPQDRQFILSSKKLLLSDSGFYLCAWSSAGQGYVGYTFGSGTRLTVV.

This sequence joins TRBV4-1 and TRBJ1-2; tentatively, D is TRBD1 (5 bases). The CDR3 covers 16 residues. Germline CDR1 MGHRA, CDR2 YSYEKL. V gave up 1 base and J gave up 2 bases, with 14 bases separating them. This chain's CDR3 is CASSQVIRGGNYGYTF. The CDR3 region has the DNA TGCGCCAGCAGCCAAGTCATAAGGGGCGGAAACTATGGCTACACCTTC.

This clone was observed a few times. The V call is TRBV4-3, the J call TRBJ2-3; D could derive from TRBD1 or TRBD2 (5 bases each). The CDR3 has 16 residues. From germline, CDR1 is LGHNA and CDR2 YSLEER. V gave up 1 base and J gave up 2 bases, with 13 bases separating them. Here the CDR3 DNA reads TGCGCCAGCAGCCAAGGAGGGGTCGGGGACACAGATACGCAGTATTTT. This translates into CASSQGGVGDTDTQYF.

The chain uses TRBV29-1 and TRBJ2-1; TRBD2 is a possible D gene (5 bases). The V and J ends lost 4 bases and 5 bases respectively, with 12 bases between them. The CDR3 contains 13 residues. Germline V gene sequence: CDR1 SQVTM, CDR2 ANQGSEA. CDR3 sequence: CSVAFGVHNEQFF. The CDR3 DNA follows: TGCAGCGTTGCGTTCGGGGTTCACAATGAGCAGTTCTTC.

The table lists this clone with a few counts. The chain recombines TRBV25-1 with TRBJ2-1; D might be TRBD1 (6 bases). Germline values: CDR1 MGHDK, CDR2 SYGVNS. The CDR3 is made up of 14 amino acids. The V end was cut by 4 bases, the J end by 8 bases, with 15 bases between. This chain's CDR3 is CASSARGRIDEQFF. In DNA, the CDR3 is TGTGCCAGCAGTGCCAGGGGAAGGATCGATGAGCAGTTCTTC. Complete variable domain (other parts from reference TRBV25-1 and TRBJ2-1): EADIYQTPRYLVIGTGKKITLECSQTMGHDKMYWYQQDPGMELHLIHYSYGVNSTEKGDLSSESTVSRIRTEHFPLTLESARPSHTSQYLCASSARGRIDEQFFGPGTRLTVL.

This clone was counted only a few times. The CDR3 sequence: CASSEHKGTNYGYTF. For the CDR3, the DNA is TGTGCCAGCAGTGAACATAAGGGAACCAACTATGGCTACACCTTC. The chain employs TRBV25-1 and TRBJ1-2, with no clear D. The CDR3 totals 15 residues. Germline CDR1 MGHDK, CDR2 SYGVNS. V gave up 2 bases and J gave up 2 bases, with 12 bases separating them.